The rows below give T cell receptor beta chains drawn from one sample of a study of graft-versus-host responses after intestinal transplantation. Sequenced by immunoSEQ multiplex PCR; TCRdb stores in-frame clones only, minus some. This table has fewer than 25,000 clones, around 76% appearing once. The specimen was ileum tissue, collected 12 days after intestinal transplant. The source of these receptors is a human patient who received an intestinal transplant, so some T cells may come from the graft donor. The CDR3 runs from the conserved cysteine through the conserved F or W. A D gene is named only where the DNA matches it firmly. Rows give clone size only sometimes, using once, few, many, or a class for an expanded clone.

V gene	D gene	J gene	clone size	CDR3 length	CDR3 DNA	CDR3 protein
TRBV7-3	-	TRBJ2-7	-	14	TGTGCCAGCAGCTTAAGCCGGATCCCGGGGGAGCAGTACTTC	CASSLSRIPGEQYF
TRBV4-2	TRBD2	TRBJ2-4	-	18	TGTGCCAGCAGCCAAACCCCTGGGGGACTAGCGAGCTTGGTCATTCAGTACTTC	CASSQTPGGLASLVIQYF
TRBV2	-	TRBJ1-5	-	15	TGTGCCAGCAGTGAAGCGCTTCGAGGGAGGCAGCCCCAGCATTTT	CASSEALRGRQPQHF
TRBV7-2	-	TRBJ2-1	few	15	TGTGCCAGCAGCCTGACCTGGGGGGTATACAATGAGCAGTTCTTC	CASSLTWGVYNEQFF
TRBV6-6	-	TRBJ1-6	-	16	TGTGCCAGCAGTAACCACAGGGTCGGGTATAATTCACCCCTCCACTTT	CASSNHRVGYNSPLHF
TRBV19	TRBD1	TRBJ2-1	once	15	TGTGCCAGTAGTCTGGACAGGGGCTCCTACAATGAGCAGTTCTTC	CASSLDRGSYNEQFF
TRBV9	TRBD2	TRBJ2-1	-	16	TGTGCCAGCAGCGTAGGGGGACTAGCGGGATTAAATGAGCAGTTCTTC	CASSVGGLAGLNEQFF
TRBV5-1	-	TRBJ2-3	-	14	TGCGCCAGCAGCTTGGACTTAACCACAGATACGCAGTATTTT	CASSLDLTTDTQYF
TRBV6-1	TRBD2	TRBJ2-7	-	15	TGTGCCAGCAGTGGGATTACAGCGGGATACTACGAGCAGTACTTC	CASSGITAGYYEQYF
TRBV7-9	TRBD1	TRBJ1-1	-	13	TGTGCCACCCGACAGGGTGCGAACACTGAAGCTTTCTTT	CATRQGANTEAFF
TRBV29-1	TRBD1	TRBJ2-7	-	12	TGCAGCGCGAACTTACAGGGGCACGAGCAGTACTTC	CSANLQGHEQYF
TRBV5-1	-	TRBJ1-2	few	15	TGCGCCAGCAAAACAGGGACCCAAGCTAACTATGGCTACACCTTC	CASKTGTQANYGYTF
TRBV7-2	-	TRBJ2-7	few	15	TGTGCCAGCAGCCCGGCTTGGGACTTATCCTACGAGCAGTACTTC	CASSPAWDLSYEQYF
TRBV9	-	TRBJ2-7	once	14	TGTGCCAGCAGCGTAGGAACGCAGGGAACCGAGCAGTACTTC	CASSVGTQGTEQYF
TRBV28	TRBD2	TRBJ2-7	-	15	TGTGCCAGCAGTTTATCCGGGACTAACCTTGGCGAGCAGTACTTC	CASSLSGTNLGEQYF
TRBV5-5	-	TRBJ2-1	-	18	TGTGCCAGCAGCCAGACCCATGCCCGGGACTGCTCCTACAATGAGCAGTTCTTC	CASSQTHARDCSYNEQFF
TRBV4-2	-	TRBJ2-5	-	16	TGTGCCAGCAGCCAAGATCTGGGCTCCGAACAAGAGACCCAGTACTTC	CASSQDLGSEQETQYF
TRBV27	TRBD1	TRBJ1-1	-	14	TGTGCCAGCAGTCCCCACAGGGGGCCCACTGAAGCTTTCTTT	CASSPHRGPTEAFF
TRBV6-5	TRBD2	TRBJ2-3	-	14	TGTGCCAGCAGTTACGATGGGGGGGAGGATACGCAGTATTTT	CASSYDGGEDTQYF
TRBV5-1	TRBD2	TRBJ2-1	-	15	TGCGCCAGCGCAAGCACCGGGACTAGCTGGTTCGAGCAGTTCTTC	CASASTGTSWFEQFF
TRBV7-2	-	TRBJ1-1	-	15	TGTGCCAGCAGCTCTAGCAGGGGAGAGGGCACTGAAGCTTTCTTT	CASSSSRGEGTEAFF
TRBV25-1	-	TRBJ1-6	-	14	TGTGCCAGCAGAACCACAGGGTTTAATTCACCCCTCCACTTT	CASRTTGFNSPLHF
TRBV5-4	-	TRBJ2-7	few	14	TGTGCCAGCAGCCTAACAGTCAGCTCCTACGAGCAGTACTTC	CASSLTVSSYEQYF
TRBV6-1	-	TRBJ2-2	once	15	TGTGCCAGCACCGAGGGACACGTGAACACCGGGGAGCTGTTTTTT	CASTEGHVNTGELFF
TRBV19	TRBD2	TRBJ2-1	-	14	TGTGCCAGTTGCCCCGGACTAGCATACAATGAGCAGTTCTTC	CASCPGLAYNEQFF
TRBV9	-	TRBJ1-2	-	11	TGTGCCAGCAGCGCGGAGGTTGGCTACACCTTC	CASSAEVGYTF
TRBV4-2	TRBD1	TRBJ2-1	-	16	TGTGCCAGCAGCCAAGATGGGGGGACAGGGGACAATGAGCAGTTCTTC	CASSQDGGTGDNEQFF
TRBV6-6	-	TRBJ2-2	-	14	TGTGCCAGCAGCCGACTGGGGGCCCCCGGGGAGCTGTTTTTT	CASSRLGAPGELFF
TRBV4-3	-	TRBJ1-4	-	13	TGCGCCAGCAGCCAAAATATAAATGAAAAACTGTTTTTT	CASSQNINEKLFF
TRBV5-6	TRBD1	TRBJ1-2	few	15	TGTGCCAGCAGCTTGGGCGGGACAGGGTTCGATGGCTACACCTTC	CASSLGGTGFDGYTF
TRBV4-1	-	TRBJ1-6	-	15	TGCGCCAGCAGCCCGGGACATGACTATAATTCACCCCTCCACTTT	CASSPGHDYNSPLHF
TRBV12-5	TRBD2	TRBJ2-3	-	18	TGTGCTAGTGGTTTGGTTTCGGGACTAGCGGGGGTCCCAGATACGCAGTATTTT	CASGLVSGLAGVPDTQYF
TRBV18	TRBD2	TRBJ2-3	-	16	TGTGCCAGCTCACCCGGGACTAGCTCCTCCCCAGATACGCAGTATTTT	CASSPGTSSSPDTQYF
TRBV28	-	TRBJ1-1	-	14	TGTGCCAGCAGACGGACAGTGGCGAACACTGAAGCTTTCTTT	CASRRTVANTEAFF
TRBV4-2	-	TRBJ2-1	-	15	TGTGCCAGCAGCCAAGCGTTTAGCTCCTACAATGAGCAGTTCTTC	CASSQAFSSYNEQFF
TRBV7-3	-	TRBJ2-1	-	13	TGTGCCTCTGGGGGGAGCTCCTACAATGAGCAGTTCTTC	CASGGSSYNEQFF
TRBV7-6	TRBD2	TRBJ2-3	-	19	TGTGCCAGCAGCTTAGACTGGAAGACTAGCGGGAGTATCACAGATACGCAGTATTTT	CASSLDWKTSGSITDTQYF
TRBV18	-	TRBJ1-3	-	12	TGTGCCAGCTCACCAGTAGGAAACACCATATATTTT	CASSPVGNTIYF
TRBV4-3	TRBD2	TRBJ2-1	-	15	TGCGCCAGCAGCCTACTAGCGGGGTACTACAATGAGCAGTTCTTC	CASSLLAGYYNEQFF
TRBV6-1	TRBD1	TRBJ1-1	-	18	TGTGCCAGCAGTGAAAGTTACAGGGGAAGAGTTCTGAACACTGAAGCTTTCTTT	CASSESYRGRVLNTEAFF
TRBV27	TRBD1	TRBJ2-5	-	15	TGTGCCAGCAGTCCCTACAGGGGGGACATAGAGACCCAGTACTTC	CASSPYRGDIETQYF
TRBV5-5	TRBD1	TRBJ1-4	-	16	TGTGCCAGCAGCGTGGCCTACAGGGGGACTAATGAAAAACTGTTTTTT	CASSVAYRGTNEKLFF
TRBV5-4	TRBD2	TRBJ2-3	-	16	TGTGCCAGCAGCTTCACAACTAGCGCATTCACAGATACGCAGTATTTT	CASSFTTSAFTDTQYF
TRBV11-2	TRBD1	TRBJ2-3	-	16	TGTGCCAGCAGCCCGTGGACAGGCCAGGCCACAGATACGCAGTATTTT	CASSPWTGQATDTQYF
TRBV7-2	TRBD2	TRBJ2-7	-	16	TGTGCCAGCAGCTTGGCATCGGGGGGATCTCTCTACGAGCAGTACTTC	CASSLASGGSLYEQYF